This entry is about one TCR beta chain. Through a sample-barcoded 5' primer and a J-beta primer mix, a second PCR was run for roughly 6 to 12 cycles. The yield of each sample was at least 2.5 million CDR3-containing paired-end reads. TCRdb re-called the 5' RACE reads through MiXCR, storing one row per CDR3 protein. The table records about 1.5 million distinct CDR3 sequences, less than 45% of them present only once. The CDR3 is made up of 13 amino acids. The germline V and J ends were trimmed by 7 bases and 2 bases, with 15 bases remaining between them. The V gene's germline CDR1 is SQVTM and CDR2 ANQGSEA. This sample is part of a study of blood T cells in healthy people across ages.

V usage is TRBV29-1 and J usage is TRBJ2-7; tentatively, D is TRBD2 (6 bases). The sample was blood. The clonotype originates from a young woman in good health. The CDR3: CSAAGWGAYEQYF. The CDR3 DNA reads TGCAGCGCAGCCGGCTGGGGGGCCTACGAGCAGTACTTC.